The rows below give T cell receptor beta chains drawn from one sample of a study of liver allograft versus peripheral blood T cells. One entry per CDR3 protein, called by TCRdb with MiXCR from the reads. The sample holds roughly 6,700 distinct CDR3 sequences; 18% are singletons and the top ten take around three fifths. All receptors come from a human patient who had a liver transplant. Some T cells may be the graft donor's. The CDR3 runs from the conserved cysteine through the conserved F or W. The D gene is left open where the match is weak. The size entry is marked missing in some rows and otherwise reads once, few, many or a size class.

>.|TRBJ1-1|medium-sized|TRBV6-1
CASSEGTASGKAFF
TGTGCCAGCAGTGAAGGGACGGCCTCGGGGAAAGCTTTCTTT
>.|TRBJ1-1|many|TRBV6-5
CASRVGTLAFF
TGTGCCAGCAGGGTGGGGACTTTGGCTTTCTTT
>.|TRBJ1-2|many|TRBV6-1
CASSDPGKGYGYTF
TGTGCCAGCAGTGATCCGGGGAAGGGCTATGGCTACACCTTC
>TRBD1|TRBJ1-6|many|TRBV10-3
CAISEALDRAYSPLHF
TGTGCCATCAGTGAAGCTCTTGACAGGGCTTATTCACCCCTCCACTTT
>.|TRBJ2-5|.|TRBV20-1
CSARGGRQETQYF
TGCAGTGCTAGGGGGGGGCGGCAAGAGACCCAGTACTTC
>.|TRBJ1-4|medium-sized|TRBV7-9
CASSLHLGNEKLFF
TGTGCCAGCAGCCTTCATCTGGGGAATGAAAAACTGTTTTTT
>.|TRBJ2-7|medium-sized|TRBV11-2
CASSVGPTYEQYF
TGTGCCAGCAGCGTTGGACCGACCTACGAGCAGTACTTC
>.|TRBJ2-7|medium-sized|TRBV29-1
CSVDDGPYEQYF
TGCAGCGTAGATGACGGTCCCTACGAGCAGTACTTC
>.|TRBJ1-3|few|TRBV12-3/TRBV12-4
CASRPGRADSPSSGNTIYF
TGTGCCAGCAGGCCCGGAAGAGCGGACAGCCCGAGCTCTGGAAACACCATATATTTT
>.|TRBJ1-5|.|TRBV20-1
CSARSGDQPQHF
TGCAGTGCTAGATCGGGGGATCAGCCCCAGCATTTT
>.|TRBJ2-7|many|TRBV10-3
CAIRGTVGYEQYF
TGTGCCATCAGGGGGACGGTAGGCTACGAGCAGTACTTC
>.|TRBJ2-7|few|TRBV27
CASSGGATYEQYF
TGTGCCAGCAGCGGGGGAGCCACCTACGAGCAGTACTTC
>.|TRBJ2-7|.|TRBV7-2
CASSLGMVGQYF
TGTGCCAGCAGCTTAGGTATGGTCGGGCAGTACTTC
>.|TRBJ1-1|.|TRBV5-4
CASRTGTNTEAFF
TGTGCCAGCAGGACCGGGACGAACACTGAAGCTTTCTTT
>TRBD1|TRBJ1-2|few|TRBV28
CASRTNRGRFYGYTF
TGTGCCAGCAGGACTAACAGGGGGCGGTTCTATGGCTACACCTTC
>TRBD1|TRBJ1-4|.|TRBV27
CASSFLGQENEKLFF
TGTGCCAGCAGTTTTCTGGGACAGGAGAATGAAAAACTGTTTTTT
>.|TRBJ1-1|medium-sized|TRBV29-1
CSVTTGLGEAFF
TGCAGCGTCACGACGGGTCTTGGAGAAGCTTTCTTT
>TRBD1|TRBJ1-2|many|TRBV19
CASSPGQGYGYTF
TGTGCCAGTAGTCCCGGACAGGGTTATGGCTACACCTTC
>.|TRBJ1-2|medium-sized|TRBV15
CATSREVVGDSLLYGYTF
TGTGCCACCAGCAGAGAAGTTGTGGGAGACAGCCTCCTCTATGGCTACACCTTC
>TRBD1|TRBJ1-1|once|TRBV20-1
CSAEGADVNTEAFF
TGCAGTGCCGAGGGGGCGGATGTGAACACTGAAGCTTTCTTT
>.|TRBJ1-6|many|TRBV6-5
CASSYSEGSPLHF
TGTGCCAGCAGTTACTCAGAGGGATCACCCCTCCACTTT
>.|TRBJ1-1|many|TRBV19
CASTPGGEAFF
TGTGCCAGTACCCCGGGAGGAGAAGCTTTCTTT
>.|TRBJ1-1|few|TRBV12-3/TRBV12-4
CASSFGGWAEAFF
TGTGCCAGCAGTTTCGGGGGGTGGGCTGAAGCTTTCTTT
>.|TRBJ1-1|many|TRBV5-4
CASSPGQLMNTEAFF
TGTGCCAGCAGCCCGGGACAACTTATGAACACTGAAGCTTTCTTT
>.|TRBJ1-6|many|TRBV5-4
CASSQLGGQANSPLHF
TGTGCCAGCAGTCAATTGGGTGGGCAGGCCAATTCACCCCTCCACTTT
>.|TRBJ2-7|many|TRBV5-6
CASSLGGWGEEQYF
TGTGCCAGCAGCTTGGGTGGGTGGGGTGAAGAGCAGTACTTC
>.|TRBJ1-2|few|TRBV7-9
CASNSGGANYGYTF
TGTGCCAGCAACTCCGGGGGGGCTAACTATGGCTACACCTTC
>.|TRBJ1-6|many|TRBV6-5
CASSSRRDGYNSPLHF
TGTGCCAGCAGTTCCCGGCGGGACGGGTATAATTCACCCCTCCACTTT